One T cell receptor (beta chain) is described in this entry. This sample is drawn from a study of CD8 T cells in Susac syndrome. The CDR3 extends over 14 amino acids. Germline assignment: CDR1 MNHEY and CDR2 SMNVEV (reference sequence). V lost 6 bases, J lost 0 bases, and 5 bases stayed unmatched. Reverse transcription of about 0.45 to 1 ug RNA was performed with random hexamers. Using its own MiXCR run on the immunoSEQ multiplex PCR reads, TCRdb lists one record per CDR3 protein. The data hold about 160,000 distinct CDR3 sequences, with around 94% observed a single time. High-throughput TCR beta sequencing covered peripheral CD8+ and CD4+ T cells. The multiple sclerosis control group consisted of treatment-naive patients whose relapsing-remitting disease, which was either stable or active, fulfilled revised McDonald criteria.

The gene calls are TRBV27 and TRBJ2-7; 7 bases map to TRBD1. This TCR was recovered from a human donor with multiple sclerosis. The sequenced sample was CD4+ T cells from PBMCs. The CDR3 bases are TGTGCCAGCAGACAGGGGCGTTCCTCCTACGAGCAGTACTTC. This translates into CASRQGRSSYEQYF.